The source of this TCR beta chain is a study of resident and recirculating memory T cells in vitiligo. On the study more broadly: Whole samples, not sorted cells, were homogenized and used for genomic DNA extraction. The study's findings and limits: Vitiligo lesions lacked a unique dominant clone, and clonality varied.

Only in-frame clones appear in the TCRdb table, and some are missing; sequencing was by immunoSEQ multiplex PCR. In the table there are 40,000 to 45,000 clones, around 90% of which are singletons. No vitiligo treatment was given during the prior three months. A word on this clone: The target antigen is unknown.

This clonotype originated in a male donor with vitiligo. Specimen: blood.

CDR3: CASRRTGGGGYEQYF. CDR3 nucleotides: TGTGCCAGCAGGAGGACAGGAGGTGGGGGATACGAGCAGTACTTC. The genes are TRBV6-5 and TRBJ2-7; 7 nucleotides agree with TRBD1. The CDR3 has 15 amino acids. Germline loops: CDR1 MNHEY, CDR2 SVGAGI. J was trimmed by 4 bases and V by 6 bases; bases with no gene match: 12.